The clone carrying this T cell receptor beta chain has only one observation. The antigen remains undetermined. The CDR3 is made up of 15 amino acids. Germline CDR1 is MRHNA and CDR2 is SNTAGT. Unmatched junction bases numbered 3, after V lost 4 bases and J lost 0 bases. 60 Vbeta and 13 Jbeta primers were used in PCR. Profiled with immunoSEQ multiplex PCR; TCRdb holds only in-frame clones, not every one. The data show about 110,000 clones, 50% to 65% seen once. This record belongs to a study of cytomegalovirus exposure and HLA in healthy donors. Study-wide results and limits: In a later analysis, several top co-occurrence clusters appeared linked to parvovirus B19, influenza, CMV and Epstein-Barr virus. Later analysis suggested most CMV-associated TCR beta chains were HLA-restricted. In vitro, a few CMV-associated chains proved specific for CMV antigens.

This sequence originates from a man aged 25-45 years in good health and CMV-seropositive. Sequencing was performed on PBMCs. The V call is TRBV6-4, the J call TRBJ2-1; the match to TRBD2 covers 7 bases. Here the CDR3 reads CASSVERGSYNEQFF. CDR3 bases: TGTGCCAGCAGTGTCGAGCGGGGCTCCTACAATGAGCAGTTCTTC.